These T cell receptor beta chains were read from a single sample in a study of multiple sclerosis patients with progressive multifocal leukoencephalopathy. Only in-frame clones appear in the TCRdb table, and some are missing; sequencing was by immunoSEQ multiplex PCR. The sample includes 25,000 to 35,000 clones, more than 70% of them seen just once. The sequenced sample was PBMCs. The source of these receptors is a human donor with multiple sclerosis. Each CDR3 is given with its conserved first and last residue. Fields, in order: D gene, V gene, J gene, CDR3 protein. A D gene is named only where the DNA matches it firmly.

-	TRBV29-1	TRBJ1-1	CSALTQLNTEAFF
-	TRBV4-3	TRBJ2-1	CASSLRNEQFF
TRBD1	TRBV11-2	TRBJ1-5	CASSLEGGGSQPQHF
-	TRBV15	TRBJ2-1	CATSRGARFSYNEQFF
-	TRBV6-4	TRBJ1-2	CASKGAGVGSGYTF
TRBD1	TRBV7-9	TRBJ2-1	CASSLRTGWGPLNEQFF
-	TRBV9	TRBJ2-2	CASSAVLGSGELFF
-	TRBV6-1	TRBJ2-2	CASSQERGGAGELFF
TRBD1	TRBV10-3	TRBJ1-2	CAIGGQGGHDGYTF
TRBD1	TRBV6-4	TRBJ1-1	CATHADREATEAFF
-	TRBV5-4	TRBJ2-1	CASSLGTGPFSSYNEQFF
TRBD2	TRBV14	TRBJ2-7	CASSQERGWTSGRSSYEQYF
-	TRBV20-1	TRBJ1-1	CSALFGTEAFF
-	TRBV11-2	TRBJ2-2	CASSLGRLITRPNTGELFF
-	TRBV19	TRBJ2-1	CASSGWRASATNEQFF
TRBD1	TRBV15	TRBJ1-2	CATSTQGQAASRGYTF
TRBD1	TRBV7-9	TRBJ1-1	CASSRMGQGATEAFF
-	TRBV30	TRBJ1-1	CAWTGVRNAEAFF
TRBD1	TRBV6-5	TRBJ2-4	CASKDRGMVDIQYF